In this sample, the clone carrying this T cell receptor (beta chain) turned up many times. The sample belongs to a study of T cell repertoires in cytomegalovirus infection. Germline V gene data show CDR1 as SGDLS and CDR2 as YYNGEE. CDR3 length: 13 residues. J lost 4 bases, V lost 0 bases, and 0 bases had no gene match. TCRdb used MiXCR to reprocess the reads, holding one entry per CDR3 protein. This table has around 210,000 distinct CDR3 sequences, approximately 6.7% appearing once. The receptor was derived from a human donor in good health (CMV status not recorded). Some clones in this sample may be carry-over from other donors' samples. The chain employs TRBV9 and TRBJ1-2; the match to TRBD1 covers 7 bases. The sequenced material came from PBMCs. The CDR3, as DNA: TGTGCCAGCAGCGTAGGGGACAGCTATGGCTACACCTTC. This encodes CASSVGDSYGYTF. Variable domain in full (rest from reference TRBV9 and TRBJ1-2): DSGVTQTPKHLITATGQRVTLRCSPRSGDLSVYWYQQSLDQGLQFLIQYYNGEERAKGNILERFSAQQFPDLHSELNLSSLELGDSALYFCASSVGDSYGYTFGSGTRLTVV.